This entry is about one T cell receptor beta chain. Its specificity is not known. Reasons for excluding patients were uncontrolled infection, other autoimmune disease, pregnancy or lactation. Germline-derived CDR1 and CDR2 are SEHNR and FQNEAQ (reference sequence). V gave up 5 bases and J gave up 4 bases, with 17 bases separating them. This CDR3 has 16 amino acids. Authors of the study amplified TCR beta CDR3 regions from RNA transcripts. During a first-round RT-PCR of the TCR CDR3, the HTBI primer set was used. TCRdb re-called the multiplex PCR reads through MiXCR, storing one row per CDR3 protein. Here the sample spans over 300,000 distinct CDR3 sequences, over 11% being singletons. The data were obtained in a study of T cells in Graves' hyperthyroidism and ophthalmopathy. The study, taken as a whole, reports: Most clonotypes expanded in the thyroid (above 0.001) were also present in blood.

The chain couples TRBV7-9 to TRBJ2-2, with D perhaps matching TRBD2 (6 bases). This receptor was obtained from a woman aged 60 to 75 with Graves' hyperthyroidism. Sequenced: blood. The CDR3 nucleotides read TGTGCCAGCAGCCCCCCGGGGCAGGGAGGCACCGGGGAGCTGTTTTTT. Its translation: CASSPPGQGGTGELFF.